A single sample is the source of the 17 T cell receptor beta chains below, sequenced in a study of cytomegalovirus exposure and HLA in healthy donors. Primers for the PCR totalled 60 Vbeta and 13 Jbeta. Profiled with immunoSEQ multiplex PCR; TCRdb holds only in-frame clones, not every one. The data contain about 200,000 clones, more than 65% of them singletons. Sequencing input: PBMCs. These receptors were taken from a man younger than 35 in good health and CMV-seronegative.

As DNA, the CDR3 is TGTGCCAGCAGTGGAGGGATCAATGAGCAGTTCTTC. Translating gives CASSGGINEQFF. The chain carries TRBV27 and TRBJ2-1; perhaps TRBD2 as D (6 bases). Per the germline V gene, CDR1 is MNHEY and CDR2 is SMNVEV (reference sequence). CDR3 size: 12 residues. The V end was cut by 5 bases, the J end by 6 bases, with 8 bases between.

The J gene is TRBJ2-7, the V gene TRBV30, with TRBD2 identical over 9 bases. The CDR3 sequence is 16 residues long. Germline trimming cut 1 base from V and 0 bases from J; bases unmatched to any gene: 7. Germline V gives CDR1 GTSNPN, CDR2 SVGIG (reference sequence). For the CDR3, the DNA is TGTGCCTGGAGTGCCAGAGCGGGAGGTGGCTCCTACGAGCAGTACTTC. Protein: CAWSARAGGGSYEQYF.

The CDR3 sequence: CASSLGSPETQYF. Here the CDR3 DNA reads TGTGCCAGCAGTCTAGGAAGCCCAGAGACCCAGTACTTC. J is TRBJ2-5 and V is TRBV27, with D unresolved. Per germline, CDR1 MNHEY and CDR2 SMNVEV (reference sequence). The CDR3 spans 13 residues. Trimming took 5 bases from V and 4 from J, leaving 11 bases between them.

The chain has TRBV27 and TRBJ2-5; D call uncertain. The CDR3 is 13 amino acids. Germline-derived CDR1 and CDR2 are MNHEY and SMNVEV (reference sequence). Deletions cut 3 bases from V and 2 bases from J, with 7 bases between. The CDR3 DNA sequence: TGTGCCAGCAGTTTGAGGCAGCAAGAGACCCAGTACTTC. This encodes CASSLRQQETQYF.

This clone came up a few times. The gene calls are TRBV6-1 and TRBJ1-5; TRBD1 agrees at 8 bases. Germline trimming cut 4 bases from V and 3 bases from J; bases unmatched to any gene: 5. The CDR3 has 15 residues. From germline, CDR1 is MNHNS and CDR2 SASEGT. This chain's CDR3 is CASSVQGDINQPQHF. The CDR3 coding sequence is TGTGCCAGCAGTGTACAGGGGGATATCAATCAGCCCCAGCATTTT.

The J gene is TRBJ2-2, the V gene TRBV11-2, with TRBD1 as a possible D gene (5 bases). This CDR3 comprises 15 residues. Germline CDR1 SGHAT, CDR2 FQNNGV. Trimming cost V 4 bases and J 4 bases, with 13 bases left between them. CDR3 in DNA: TGTGCCAGCAGCTCCCGTCGGACACTCACCGGGGAGCTGTTTTTT. Its translation is CASSSRRTLTGELFF.

On this clone: Other nucleotide sequences in the sample specify the same CDR3. The chain is built from TRBV2 and TRBJ1-5; TRBD1 agrees at 8 bases. V trimming: 1 base; J trimming: 1 base; junction bases outside the gene matches: 0. Germline V gives CDR1 SNHLY, CDR2 FYNNEI. CDR3 length equals 15 residues. Here the CDR3 DNA reads TGTGCCAGCAGTGAAGGACAGGGGAGCAATCAGCCCCAGCATTTT. As protein: CASSEGQGSNQPQHF.

The gene calls are TRBV6-1 and TRBJ2-7; D call uncertain. The CDR3 runs to 14 residues. Germline loops: CDR1 MNHNS, CDR2 SASEGT. The V gene lost 1 base and the J gene lost 0 bases, with 7 bases spanning the gap. CDR3 nucleotide sequence: TGTGCCAGCAGTGAAGGGGCCGGCTCCTACGAGCAGTACTTC. Residues: CASSEGAGSYEQYF.

This clone has a single count. The J gene is TRBJ1-2, the V gene TRBV2; possible D gene TRBD1, 6 bases. Germline V gene sequence: CDR1 SNHLY, CDR2 FYNNEI. This CDR3 spans 13 amino acids. V was cut by 2 bases and J by 13 bases, with 17 bases left in between. CDR3 residues: CASSEQSGDTGTF. The CDR3 DNA sequence: TGTGCCAGCAGTGAACAGTCAGGGGACACTGGCACCTTC.

Here the CDR3 reads CASSRGGTGGFSGNTIYF. The CDR3 region has the DNA TGCGCCAGCAGCCGAGGGGGGACAGGGGGTTTTTCTGGAAACACCATATATTTT. The rearrangement joins TRBV5-1 to TRBJ1-3, with 11 bases lining up with TRBD1. Germline V gene lookup returns CDR1 SGHRS and CDR2 YFSETQ. The junction had 10 bases not matched to a gene; V was cut back by 4 bases and J by 1 base. The CDR3 contains 18 residues.

This rearrangement joins TRBV6-5 to TRBJ1-2; no clear D. Germline V gene data show CDR1 as MNHEY and CDR2 as SVGAGI. CDR3 size: 14 residues. V was shortened by 5 bases and J by 0 bases, with 10 bases between the two germline ends. CDR3 DNA: TGTGCCAGCAGTCTTGACATGGCTAACTATGGCTACACCTTC. It codes for CASSLDMANYGYTF.

This clone was seen only a few times. V usage is TRBV6-1 and J usage is TRBJ1-3; D not certain. The germline V gene encodes CDR1 MNHNS and CDR2 SASEGT. CDR3 length equals 15 residues. V was shortened by 2 bases and J by 0 bases, with 8 bases between the two germline ends. Here the CDR3 DNA reads TGTGCCAGCAGTGAAAATTCAGGCTCTGGAAACACCATATATTTT. This sequence encodes CASSENSGSGNTIYF.

The chain links TRBV6-5 to TRBJ2-5, with D hard to call. V was cut by 0 bases and J by 2 bases, with 13 bases left in between. The CDR3 length is 16 residues. Germline CDR1 is MNHEY and CDR2 is SVGAGI. The CDR3, as DNA: TGTGCCAGCAGTTACTCGTCGGCAGGAACTCAAGAGACCCAGTACTTC. Protein product: CASSYSSAGTQETQYF.

This clone was recorded a few times. This chain links TRBV4-1 with TRBJ2-7, with 10 positions matching TRBD2. Germline values: CDR1 MGHRA, CDR2 YSYEKL. J lost 3 bases, V lost 4 bases, and 3 bases had no gene match. CDR3 size: 14 residues. This CDR3 reads CASSRSSGSYEQYF. For the CDR3, the DNA is TGCGCCAGCAGCCGGTCTAGCGGGAGCTACGAGCAGTACTTC.

The chain joins TRBV5-1 to TRBJ2-5; the match to TRBD2 covers 10 bases. This CDR3 spans 15 amino acids. J gave up 2 bases and V 2 bases, and 3 bases lay outside the gene matches. Germline values: CDR1 SGHRS, CDR2 YFSETQ. The CDR3, as DNA: TGCGCCAGCAGCTTCCTAGCGGGAGAGCAAGAGACCCAGTACTTC. It is translated as CASSFLAGEQETQYF.

This rearrangement joins TRBV11-1 to TRBJ2-7; 9 nucleotides match TRBD1. The V segment lost 8 bases and the J segment 6 bases; nucleotides outside the gene matches: 11. In germline, CDR1 is SGHAT, CDR2 FQDESV (reference sequence). This CDR3 has 14 amino acids. This CDR3 is CASAQPDRGREQYF. CDR3 in DNA: TGTGCCAGCGCGCAACCGGACAGGGGACGCGAGCAGTACTTC.

The rearrangement links TRBV20-1 to TRBJ1-2, with D tentatively TRBD1 (6 bases). Per the germline V gene, CDR1 is DFQATT and CDR2 is SNEGSKA (reference sequence). Trimming stripped 2 bases from V and 13 bases from J, with 14 bases between. The CDR3 loop spans 11 amino acids. CDR3 sequence (DNA): TGCAGTGCTAGAACACCGGGACAAGGCACCTTC. Translated, it gives CSARTPGQGTF.